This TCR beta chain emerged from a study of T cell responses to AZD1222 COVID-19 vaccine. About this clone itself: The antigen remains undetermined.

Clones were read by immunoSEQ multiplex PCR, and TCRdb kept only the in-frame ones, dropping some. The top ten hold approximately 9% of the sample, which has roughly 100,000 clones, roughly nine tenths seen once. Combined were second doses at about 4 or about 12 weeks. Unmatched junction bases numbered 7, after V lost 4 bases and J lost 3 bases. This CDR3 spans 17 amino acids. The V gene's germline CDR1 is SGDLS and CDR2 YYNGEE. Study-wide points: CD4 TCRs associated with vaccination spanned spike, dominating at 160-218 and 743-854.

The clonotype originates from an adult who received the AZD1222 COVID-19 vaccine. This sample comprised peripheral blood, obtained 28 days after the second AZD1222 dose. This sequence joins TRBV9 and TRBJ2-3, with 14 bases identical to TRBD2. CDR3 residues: CASSLGLAGVGTDTQYF. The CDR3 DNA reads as TGTGCCAGCAGCCTGGGACTAGCGGGAGTAGGGACAGATACGCAGTATTTT.